A single sample is the source of the 25 T cell receptor beta chains below, sequenced in a study of identical twins. Each CDR3 protein is one row after TCRdb ran MiXCR on the 5' RACE reads. The sample lists a few hundred thousand distinct CDR3 sequences, around 8.3% occurring once. In addition, the sample was reused for a study of yellow fever vaccine responses in identical twins.

Sequencing was carried out using CD8+ T cells sorted from blood. The receptor set was obtained from a woman under 30 in good health.

This clonotype was counted ten times or more. This sequence joins TRBV6-2 or TRBV6-3 and TRBJ1-2, with D possibly TRBD1 on 5 matching bases. Deletions cut 1 base from V and 1 base from J, with 22 bases between. Germline CDR1 MNHEY, CDR2 SVGEGT. The CDR3 is 19 amino acids. The CDR3 reads CASSYLLRDSMAFNYGYTF. The CDR3 DNA is TGTGCCAGCAGTTACTTATTACGCGACAGCATGGCCTTTAACTATGGCTACACCTTC.

This clonotype has just a few counts. The chain recombines TRBV7-9 with TRBJ2-2; D is uncertain. The CDR3 is made up of 15 amino acids. V lost 5 bases and J 0 bases, leaving 10 bases between the germline ends. Germline lookup yields CDR1 SEHNR and CDR2 FQNEAQ (reference sequence). The CDR3 region has the DNA TGTGCCAGCAGCGTAAGCGCCGCGAACACCGGGGAGCTGTTTTTT. Translated, it gives CASSVSAANTGELFF. Combining the CDR3 with reference TRBV7-9 and TRBJ2-2 gives the whole variable domain DTGVSQNPRHKITKRGQNVTFRCDPISEHNRLYWYRQTLGQGPEFLTYFQNEAQLEKSRLLSDRFSAERPKGSFSTLEIQRTEQGDSAMYLCASSVSAANTGELFFGEGSRLTVL.

This clonotype has a count of ten or more. The chain uses TRBV6-5 and TRBJ2-1; D gene unclear. CDR1 MNHEY and CDR2 SVGAGI come from the germline V gene. CDR3 length equals 18 residues. Trimming shortened V by 2 bases and J by 0 bases, and 17 bases separated the two germline ends. The CDR3 DNA is TGTGCCAGCAGTTACAAAATGGGCTTGGGCACCTCCTACAATGAGCAGTTCTTC. Its protein is CASSYKMGLGTSYNEQFF.

The chain carries TRBV12-3 or TRBV12-4 and TRBJ1-5, with 7 nucleotides matching TRBD1. The CDR3 totals 15 residues. V lost 3 bases and J lost 1; bases outside the gene matches: 3. The CDR3 DNA sequence: TGTGCCAGCAGTTTCAGGGGGTCGAGCAATCAGCCCCAGCATTTT. Encoded protein: CASSFRGSSNQPQHF.

Only a few counts were recorded for this clonotype. The chain combines TRBV7-9 with TRBJ2-1, with TRBD2 matching over 9 bases. CDR3 size: 15 residues. Trimming took 5 bases from V and 8 from J; bases not matched to a gene: 10. Germline CDR1 reads SEHNR; CDR2 reads FQNEAQ (reference sequence). The DNA for the CDR3 is TGTGCCAGCAGCATTAGCGGGAGTATGGGCGATGAGCAGTTCTTC. It yields the protein CASSISGSMGDEQFF.

This clonotype came up many times. J is TRBJ2-5 and V is TRBV27; D may match TRBD1 or TRBD2 (5 bases each). From germline, CDR1 is MNHEY and CDR2 SMNVEV (reference sequence). The CDR3 runs 12 residues. With 4 bases removed from V and 5 bases from J, the gap between germline ends came to 8 bases. This chain's CDR3 is CASSSGAETQYF. The CDR3 DNA is TGTGCCAGCAGTTCCGGGGCCGAGACCCAGTACTTC.

In its sample, this clonotype was seen a few times. The chain links TRBV7-6 to TRBJ2-2; 9 bases match TRBD1. Unmatched junction bases numbered 5, after V lost 1 base and J lost 2 bases. Per germline, CDR1 SGHVS and CDR2 FNYEAQ. The CDR3 is 17 residues long. Written as DNA, the CDR3 is TGTGCCAGCAGCTTAGACCGGGACAGGGAAAACACCGGGGAGCTGTTTTTT. Protein product: CASSLDRDRENTGELFF.

This clonotype was seen a handful of times. The chain couples TRBV20-1 to TRBJ2-7; TRBD1 aligns across 11 bases. The CDR3 runs to 17 residues. With 5 bases clipped from V and 0 bases from J, the junction kept 12 bases outside the gene matches. Germline CDR1 and CDR2: DFQATT and SNEGSKA (reference sequence). In DNA form, the CDR3 reads TGCAGTGCTTCTGGACAGGGGGCGGTTCGCTTCTCCTACGAGCAGTACTTC. It encodes CSASGQGAVRFSYEQYF.

At least ten counts were recorded for this clonotype. The chain employs TRBV10-3 and TRBJ2-7; possibly TRBD1 or TRBD2 for D (5 bases each). Trimming cost V 11 bases and J 3 bases, with 17 bases left between them. Germline-derived CDR1 and CDR2 are ENHRY and SYGVKD. The CDR3 is 13 amino acids. DNA of the CDR3: TGTGCCGGCTCCGGGACGCGAGTCTACGAGCAGTACTTC. It is translated as CAGSGTRVYEQYF.

The chain recombines TRBV18 with TRBJ2-1, with D possibly TRBD2 on 5 matching bases. This CDR3 comprises 16 residues. Trimming stripped 3 bases from V and 4 bases from J, with 16 bases between. CDR1 is KGHSH, CDR2 LQKENI, per germline. The CDR3 sequence is CASSPGRSRRYNEQFF. The CDR3 coding sequence is TGTGCCAGCTCACCGGGCCGGTCTAGGAGGTACAATGAGCAGTTCTTC.

This clonotype was counted at least ten times. The V call is TRBV29-1, the J call TRBJ2-3, with TRBD2 matching over 13 bases. CDR1 is SQVTM, CDR2 ANQGSEA, per germline. Unmatched junction bases numbered 3, after V lost 3 bases and J lost 0 bases. This CDR3 is 16 amino acids long. CDR3 region: CSVDGLAGDSTDTQYF. The CDR3 DNA reads as TGCAGCGTTGATGGACTAGCGGGGGATAGCACAGATACGCAGTATTTT.

This clonotype has at least ten counts. The chain carries TRBV24-1 and TRBJ2-1, with D unclear. Trimming cost V 0 bases and J 7 bases, with 15 bases left between them. The CDR3 spans 16 residues. Germline V gene sequence: CDR1 KGHDR, CDR2 SFDVKD. DNA of the CDR3: TGTGCCACCAGTGATTTGGAAACCTCACAGCCGAATGAGCAGTTCTTC. Translating gives CATSDLETSQPNEQFF.

In this sample, this clonotype turned up many times. The chain couples TRBV10-3 to TRBJ2-7; D call uncertain. There are 13 residues in the CDR3. In germline, CDR1 is ENHRY, CDR2 SYGVKD. V dropped 2 bases and J dropped 4 bases, with 9 bases sitting between them. CDR3 in DNA: TGTGCCATCAGTGAGGCGAGCGATTACGAGCAGTACTTC. The encoded protein is CAISEASDYEQYF.

This clonotype has a single count. This chain links TRBV30 with TRBJ2-1; the D gene is possibly TRBD2 (6 bases). The V gene lost 0 bases and the J gene lost 9 bases, with 18 bases spanning the gap. Germline V gives CDR1 GTSNPN, CDR2 SVGIG (reference sequence). This CDR3 spans 15 amino acids. The chain's CDR3 is CAWSVGADQGGEQFF. For the CDR3, the DNA is TGTGCCTGGAGTGTAGGAGCGGATCAGGGAGGTGAGCAGTTCTTC.

This clonotype was seen at least ten times. The J gene is TRBJ2-5, the V gene TRBV3-1, with D perhaps matching TRBD1 (5 bases). Trimming removed 9 bases from V and 0 bases from J, with 11 bases in between. The germline V gene encodes CDR1 LGHDT and CDR2 YNNKEL (reference sequence). The CDR3 is 13 amino acids. The CDR3 nucleotides are TGTGCCAGTTCAGGGCCGTACCAAGAGACCCAGTACTTC. This translates into CASSGPYQETQYF.

There are many counts of this clonotype. This chain links TRBV4-3 with TRBJ2-3, with 12 positions matching TRBD1. The CDR3 spans 15 residues. Trimming cost V 3 bases and J 5 bases; bases outside gene matches: 3. CDR1 and CDR2 (germline): LGHNA, YSLEER. This chain's CDR3 is CASSQGQGAGDTQYF. For the CDR3, the DNA is TGCGCCAGCAGCCAGGGACAGGGGGCAGGAGATACGCAGTATTTT.

This clonotype was counted only a few times. This chain uses TRBV7-8 with TRBJ2-7, with 8 bases fitting TRBD2. After removal of 7 bases from V and 2 bases from J, the junction contained 7 bases not matched to a gene. The CDR3 covers 14 residues. CDR1 and CDR2 from the germline V gene are SGHVS and FQNEAQ. CDR3 region: CASKGALAAYEQYF. CDR3 nucleotides: TGTGCCAGCAAAGGGGCACTAGCGGCCTACGAGCAGTACTTC.

This clonotype was observed at least ten times. The chain carries TRBV12-3 or TRBV12-4 and TRBJ2-3; weak D call: TRBD2 (6 bases). The V gene lost 1 base and the J gene lost 2 bases, with 13 bases spanning the gap. There are 16 residues in the CDR3. This chain's CDR3 is CASSLVPSVDTDTQYF. In DNA, the CDR3 is TGTGCCAGCAGTTTAGTTCCTAGCGTTGACACAGATACGCAGTATTTT.

V and J are TRBV6-1 and TRBJ2-6; no clear D gene. This CDR3 comprises 14 residues. V lost 7 bases to trimming and J lost 0 bases, with 7 bases between them. Per germline, CDR1 MNHNS and CDR2 SASEGT. CDR3 coding DNA: TGTGCCAGCACCCCATTCTCTGGGGCCAACGTCCTGACTTTC. Encoded protein: CASTPFSGANVLTF.

This clonotype was seen a few times. CDR3 coding DNA: TGTGCCAGCAGCAGGACAGGGGTAGACACAGATACGCAGTATTTT. Residues: CASSRTGVDTDTQYF. The chain is built from TRBV7-3 and TRBJ2-3; 9 bases align to TRBD1. J lost 2 bases, V lost 5 bases, and 5 bases had no gene match. The CDR3 is 15 residues long. CDR1 SGHTA and CDR2 FQGTGA come from the germline V gene.

There are a few counts of this clonotype. V is TRBV15 and J is TRBJ2-7, with TRBD2 as a possible D gene (6 bases). Between the trimmed V and J ends, which lost 5 bases and 3 bases, there was a span of 14 bases. The CDR3 runs to 14 residues. The germline V gene encodes CDR1 LNHNV and CDR2 YYDKDF (reference sequence). CDR3 residues: CATSARDFHYEQYF. Here the CDR3 DNA reads TGTGCCACCAGCGCTCGGGACTTTCACTACGAGCAGTACTTC.

This clonotype was observed a handful of times. The chain carries TRBV7-6 and TRBJ1-5; the match to TRBD1 covers 10 bases. This CDR3 spans 16 amino acids. The junction had 11 bases not matched to a gene; V was cut back by 5 bases and J by 7 bases. CDR1 and CDR2 (germline): SGHVS, FNYEAQ. Written as DNA, the CDR3 is TGTGCCAGCAGCAATTCCGGGACAGGGGCGGCCCAGCCCCAGCATTTT. Protein: CASSNSGTGAAQPQHF. Supplemented by reference TRBV7-6 and TRBJ1-5, the full variable domain reads GAGVSQSPRYKVTKRGQDVALRCDPISGHVSLYWYRQALGQGPEFLTYFNYEAQQDKSGLPNDRFSAERPEGSISTLTIQRTEQRDSAMYRCASSNSGTGAAQPQHFGDGTRLSIL.

In this sample, this clonotype turned up a few times. The J gene is TRBJ2-7, the V gene TRBV13; possibly TRBD1 for D (5 bases). Trimming cost V 3 bases and J 0 bases, with 9 bases left between them. The V gene's germline CDR1 is PRHDT and CDR2 FYEKMQ (reference sequence). The CDR3 sequence is 14 residues long. The CDR3 loop reads CASSFRAGSYEQYF. The CDR3 nucleotides are TGTGCCAGCAGCTTCAGGGCAGGCTCCTACGAGCAGTACTTC. The full variable domain, rest sourced from reference TRBV13 and TRBJ2-7, is AAGVIQSPRHLIKEKRETATLKCYPIPRHDTVYWYQQGPGQDPQFLISFYEKMQSDKGSIPDRFSAQQFSDYHSELNMSSLELGDSALYFCASSFRAGSYEQYFGPGTRLTVT.

The chain is built from TRBV20-1 and TRBJ2-1; 9 positions match TRBD1. With V trimmed by 6 bases and J by 1 base, 10 bases remained unmatched. CDR1 and CDR2 (germline): DFQATT, SNEGSKA (reference sequence). CDR3 length: 16 amino acids. The CDR3 sequence: CSAAPWDRASYNEQFF. CDR3 coding DNA: TGCAGTGCCGCCCCATGGGACAGGGCTTCCTACAATGAGCAGTTCTTC.

The V call is TRBV5-1, the J call TRBJ2-7; D may be TRBD1 (6 bases). V dropped 4 bases and J dropped 4 bases, with 21 bases sitting between them. The CDR3 has 16 amino acids. In germline, CDR1 is SGHRS, CDR2 YFSETQ. The CDR3 loop reads CASSPGRGPGTYEQYF. The DNA for the CDR3 is TGCGCCAGCAGCCCGGGCAGGGGCCCGGGGACGTACGAGCAGTACTTC.